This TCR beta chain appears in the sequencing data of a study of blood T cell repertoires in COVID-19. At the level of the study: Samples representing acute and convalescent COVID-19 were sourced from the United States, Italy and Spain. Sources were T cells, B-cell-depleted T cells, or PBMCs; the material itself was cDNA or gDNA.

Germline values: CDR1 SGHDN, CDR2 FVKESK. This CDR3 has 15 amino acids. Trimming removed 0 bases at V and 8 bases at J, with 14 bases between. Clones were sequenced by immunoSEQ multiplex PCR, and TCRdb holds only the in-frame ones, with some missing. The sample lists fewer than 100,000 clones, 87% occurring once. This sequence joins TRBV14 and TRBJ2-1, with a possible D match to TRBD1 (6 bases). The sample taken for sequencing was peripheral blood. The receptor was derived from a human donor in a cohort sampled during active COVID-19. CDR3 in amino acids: CASSQEGPQGYEQFF. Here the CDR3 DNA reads TGTGCCAGCAGCCAAGAAGGACCACAGGGATATGAGCAGTTCTTC.